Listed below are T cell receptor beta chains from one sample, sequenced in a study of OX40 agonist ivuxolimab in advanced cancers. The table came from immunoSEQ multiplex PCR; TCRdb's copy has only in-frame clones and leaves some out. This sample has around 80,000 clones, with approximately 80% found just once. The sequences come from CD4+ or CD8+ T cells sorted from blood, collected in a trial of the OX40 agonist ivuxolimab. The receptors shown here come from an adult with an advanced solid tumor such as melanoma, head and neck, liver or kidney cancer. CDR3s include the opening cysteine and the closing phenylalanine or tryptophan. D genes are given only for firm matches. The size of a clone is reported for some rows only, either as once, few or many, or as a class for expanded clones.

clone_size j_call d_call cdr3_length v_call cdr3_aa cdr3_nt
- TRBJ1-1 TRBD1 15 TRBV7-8 CASSPTDRLITEAFF TGTGCCAGCAGCCCGACGGACAGGCTAATCACTGAAGCTTTCTTT
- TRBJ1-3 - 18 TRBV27 CASSRTGEGLLSGNTIYF TGTGCCAGCAGTAGAACGGGTGAAGGACTGCTCTCTGGAAACACCATATATTTT
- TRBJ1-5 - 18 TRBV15 CATSRLSLYGGRNQPQHF TGTGCCACCAGCAGACTCTCCCTCTACGGTGGCCGCAATCAGCCCCAGCATTTT
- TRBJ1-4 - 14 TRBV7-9 CASSPLRDIEKLFF TGTGCCAGCAGCCCACTCCGGGACATCGAAAAACTGTTTTTT
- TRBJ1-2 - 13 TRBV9 CASRRDENYGYTF TGTGCCAGCAGAAGGGACGAAAACTATGGCTACACCTTC
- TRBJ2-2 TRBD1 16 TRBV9 CASSPRDSANTGELFF TGTGCCAGCAGCCCCAGGGACAGCGCGAACACCGGGGAGCTGTTTTTT
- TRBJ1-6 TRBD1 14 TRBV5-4 CASSSKSPGGFFHF TGTGCCAGCAGCTCGAAGAGTCCAGGGGGCTTTTTCCACTTT
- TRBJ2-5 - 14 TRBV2 CASSIPGTQETQYF TGTGCCAGCAGTATCCCGGGGACCCAAGAGACCCAGTACTTC
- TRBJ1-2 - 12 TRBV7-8 CASSSPNYGYTF TGTGCCAGCAGCTCCCCCAACTATGGCTACACCTTC
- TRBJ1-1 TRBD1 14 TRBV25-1 CASSGMTGGTEAFF TGTGCCAGCAGTGGGATGACAGGGGGCACTGAAGCTTTCTTT
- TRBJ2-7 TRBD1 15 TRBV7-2 CASSGKTGGPYEQYF TGTGCCAGCAGCGGCAAGACAGGGGGCCCCTACGAGCAGTACTTC
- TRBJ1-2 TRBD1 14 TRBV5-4 CASIQGQGPYGYTF TGTGCCAGCATACAGGGACAGGGTCCCTATGGCTACACCTTC
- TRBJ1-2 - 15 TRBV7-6 CASSSLKQGGYGYTF TGTGCCAGCAGCTCGTTAAAACAGGGTGGCTATGGCTACACCTTC
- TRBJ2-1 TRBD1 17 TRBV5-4 CASSPTSGQRNYNEQFF TGTGCCAGCAGCCCAACCTCGGGACAGCGAAACTACAATGAGCAGTTCTTC
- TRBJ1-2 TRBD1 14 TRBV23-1 CASSLSGTGNGYTF TGCGCCAGCAGCCTTTCCGGGACAGGGAATGGCTACACCTTC
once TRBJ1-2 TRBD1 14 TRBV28 CASRGDRSNYGYTF TGTGCCAGCAGGGGGGACAGGTCTAACTATGGCTACACCTTC
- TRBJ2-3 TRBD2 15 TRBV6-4 CASSRSSGYADTQYF TGTGCCAGCAGTCGGAGTAGCGGGTACGCAGATACGCAGTATTTT
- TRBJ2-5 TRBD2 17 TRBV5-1 CASSPPGLAGGQETQYF TGCGCCAGCAGCCCACCGGGACTAGCGGGAGGGCAAGAGACCCAGTACTTC
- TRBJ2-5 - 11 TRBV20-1 CSATVGETQYF TGCAGTGCTACGGTGGGAGAGACCCAGTACTTC
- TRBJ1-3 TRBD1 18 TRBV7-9 CASSLYQGQGKTGNTIYF TGTGCCAGCAGCTTATATCAGGGACAGGGGAAAACTGGAAACACCATATATTTT
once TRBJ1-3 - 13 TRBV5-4 CASSGGPRNTIYF TGTGCCAGCAGCGGGGGACCACGAAACACCATATATTTT
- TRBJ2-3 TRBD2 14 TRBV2 CASRPSGGKDTQYF TGTGCCAGCAGGCCTAGCGGGGGTAAAGATACGCAGTATTTT
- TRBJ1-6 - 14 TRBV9 CASSTGGPILTLHF TGTGCCAGCAGTACCGGGGGCCCGATCTTGACCCTCCACTTT
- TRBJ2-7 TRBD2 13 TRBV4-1 CASSRRENGEQYF TGCGCCAGCTCGCGGCGGGAGAACGGCGAGCAGTACTTC
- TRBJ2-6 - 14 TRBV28 CASTPGTGANVLTF TGTGCCAGCACTCCCGGTACAGGGGCCAACGTCCTGACTTTC
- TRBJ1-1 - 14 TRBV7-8 CASSPQGNPTEAFF TGTGCCAGCAGCCCACAGGGTAATCCCACTGAAGCTTTCTTT
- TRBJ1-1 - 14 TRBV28 CASSSRPLGREAFF TGTGCCAGCAGTTCTCGACCCTTAGGGCGGGAAGCTTTCTTT
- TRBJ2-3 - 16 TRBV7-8 CASSPIWGRESDTQYF TGTGCCAGCAGCCCAATATGGGGGCGGGAGTCAGATACGCAGTATTTT